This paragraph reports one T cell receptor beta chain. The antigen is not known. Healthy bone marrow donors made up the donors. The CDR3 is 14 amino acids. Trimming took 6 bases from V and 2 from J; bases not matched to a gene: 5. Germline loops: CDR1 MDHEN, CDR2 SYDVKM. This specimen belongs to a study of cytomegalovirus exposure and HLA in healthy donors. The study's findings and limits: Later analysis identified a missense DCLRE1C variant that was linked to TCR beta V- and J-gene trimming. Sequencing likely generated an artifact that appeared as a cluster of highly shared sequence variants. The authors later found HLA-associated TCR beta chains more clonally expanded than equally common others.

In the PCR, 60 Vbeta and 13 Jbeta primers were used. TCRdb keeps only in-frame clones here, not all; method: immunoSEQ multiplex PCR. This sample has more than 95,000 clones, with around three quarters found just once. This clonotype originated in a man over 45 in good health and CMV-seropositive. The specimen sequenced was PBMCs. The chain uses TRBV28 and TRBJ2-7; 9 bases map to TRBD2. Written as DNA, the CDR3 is TGTGCCAGCAGGGGACTAGCTCGAACCTACGAGCAGTACTTC. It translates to CASRGLARTYEQYF.